These T cell receptor beta chains were read from a single sample in a study of OX40 agonist ivuxolimab in advanced cancers. Sequenced by immunoSEQ multiplex PCR; TCRdb stores in-frame clones only, minus some. The data show about 100,000 clones, 86% seen once. The sample was CD4+ or CD8+ T cells sorted from blood, taken in a trial of the OX40 agonist ivuxolimab. The receptors come from an adult with an advanced solid tumor such as melanoma, head and neck, liver or kidney cancer. Both conserved end residues are part of each CDR3. D genes are given only for firm matches. Not all rows give a size; the values are once, few, many and, for expanded clones, a class.

j_call	d_call	clone_size	v_call	cdr3_aa	cdr3_nt
TRBJ1-3	.	.	TRBV7-9	CASSFEEGGNTIYF	TGTGCCAGCAGCTTTGAAGAAGGTGGAAACACCATATATTTT
TRBJ2-1	.	.	TRBV6-6	CAGSSTGFWDGQFF	TGTGCCGGCAGTTCAACAGGGTTCTGGGATGGGCAGTTCTTC
TRBJ1-5	TRBD1	.	TRBV15	CATSRDQGEHQPQHF	TGTGCCACCAGCAGAGATCAGGGGGAACATCAGCCCCAGCATTTT
TRBJ1-4	.	.	TRBV5-6	CASSLDGQLNEKLFF	TGTGCCAGCAGCTTAGACGGGCAACTTAATGAAAAACTGTTTTTT
TRBJ2-7	.	.	TRBV7-8	CASRTRQTPSYEQYF	TGTGCCAGCAGAACCCGACAGACCCCTTCCTACGAGCAGTACTTC
TRBJ1-4	TRBD1	.	TRBV29-1	CSVSGQGNEKLFF	TGCAGCGTTTCGGGACAGGGGAATGAAAAACTGTTTTTT
TRBJ2-3	.	.	TRBV7-3	CASSLASRYTDTQYF	TGTGCCAGCAGCTTAGCTAGCAGGTACACAGATACGCAGTATTTT
TRBJ1-1	.	once	TRBV5-1	CASTPGGRNTEAFF	TGCGCCAGCACCCCGGGGGGCCGAAACACTGAAGCTTTCTTT
TRBJ1-2	.	.	TRBV5-1	CASSSDGYGYTF	TGCGCCAGCAGCTCGGACGGATATGGCTACACCTTC
TRBJ1-1	.	.	TRBV6-5	CASFPTWVTEAFF	TGTGCCAGCTTTCCCACCTGGGTGACTGAAGCTTTCTTT
TRBJ1-1	.	few	TRBV18	CASSTGGNEAFF	TGTGCCAGCTCCACCGGTGGAAATGAAGCTTTCTTT
TRBJ1-2	.	.	TRBV4-2	CASSQGGRPGANYGYTF	TGTGCCAGCAGCCAAGGGGGCAGGCCTGGGGCTAACTATGGCTACACCTTC
TRBJ2-1	.	once	TRBV19	CASSIRAGQGEQFF	TGTGCCAGTAGTATAAGGGCAGGCCAGGGTGAGCAGTTCTTC
TRBJ2-7	.	.	TRBV6-6	CASSYSNGGGYEQYF	TGTGCCAGCAGTTACTCGAATGGGGGCGGCTACGAGCAGTACTTC
TRBJ2-7	.	.	TRBV18	CASSPTADIYREQYF	TGTGCCAGCTCACCTACGGCAGACATATACCGGGAGCAGTACTTC
TRBJ2-1	TRBD2	.	TRBV4-3	CASSQDGLAGVSEQFF	TGCGCCAGCAGCCAAGACGGACTAGCGGGAGTTAGTGAGCAGTTCTTC
TRBJ1-1	.	.	TRBV6-5	CASSYSALNTEAFF	TGTGCCAGCAGTTACTCGGCCCTGAACACTGAAGCTTTCTTT
TRBJ2-2	.	.	TRBV7-6	CASSLGALAAGELFF	TGTGCCAGCAGCTTAGGGGCGCTCGCGGCCGGGGAGCTGTTTTTT
TRBJ1-1	TRBD1	few	TRBV30	CAWTGGSWTEAFF	TGTGCCTGGACAGGGGGAAGTTGGACTGAAGCTTTCTTT
TRBJ2-1	TRBD1	.	TRBV6-1	CASRGTGIGNEQFF	TGTGCCAGCAGGGGGACAGGGATCGGCAATGAGCAGTTCTTC
TRBJ1-5	.	.	TRBV5-3	CANTAGVPNQPQHF	TGTGCCAATACCGCGGGGGTCCCTAATCAGCCCCAGCATTTT
TRBJ2-1	TRBD2	.	TRBV7-2	CASSSLAGGTLFF	TGTGCCAGCAGCTCCTTAGCGGGCGGGACCTTGTTCTTC
TRBJ2-3	.	.	TRBV2	CASSDQLPTHTDTQYF	TGTGCCAGCAGTGATCAGCTCCCTACCCACACAGATACGCAGTATTTT
TRBJ2-2	.	.	TRBV7-3	CASSLNSMSTGELFF	TGTGCCAGCAGCTTGAACTCAATGAGCACCGGGGAGCTGTTTTTT
TRBJ1-2	.	.	TRBV30	CAWSVDVRNYGYTF	TGTGCCTGGAGTGTAGACGTACGAAACTATGGCTACACCTTC
TRBJ1-2	TRBD1	.	TRBV7-9	CASSSSDREHHGYTF	TGTGCCAGCAGCTCCTCCGACAGGGAGCATCATGGCTACACCTTC
TRBJ1-1	.	.	TRBV5-1	CASSSSENTEAFF	TGCGCCAGCAGCTCCTCAGAGAACACTGAAGCTTTCTTT
TRBJ2-1	TRBD1	.	TRBV5-6	CASSLPRGDRFLGEQFF	TGTGCCAGCAGCTTGCCCCGCGGGGACAGGTTTTTGGGGGAGCAGTTCTTC
TRBJ1-2	.	.	TRBV5-1	CASSPSEGNVLGYTF	TGCGCCAGCAGCCCGTCTGAAGGGAATGTGTTAGGCTACACCTTC
TRBJ2-1	TRBD2	.	TRBV30	CAWSVGWEGNEQFF	TGTGCCTGGAGTGTAGGGTGGGAGGGCAATGAGCAGTTCTTC
TRBJ1-4	.	.	TRBV30	CAWSEDQRRLFF	TGTGCCTGGAGTGAGGACCAAAGGAGACTGTTTTTT
TRBJ2-5	.	.	TRBV12-1	CASHREAAGQETQYF	TGTGCCAGCCATCGGGAGGCTGCGGGTCAAGAGACCCAGTACTTC
TRBJ2-2	.	.	TRBV6-5	CASSFFSDTGELFF	TGTGCCAGCAGTTTCTTCTCCGACACCGGGGAGCTGTTTTTT
TRBJ2-4	TRBD1	.	TRBV11-3	CASSLATGLAKNIQYF	TGTGCCAGCAGCTTAGCGACAGGGTTAGCCAAAAACATTCAGTACTTC
TRBJ1-1	.	.	TRBV5-1	CASSHGAGPNTEAFF	TGCGCCAGCTCCCATGGGGCAGGACCCAACACTGAAGCTTTCTTT
TRBJ1-3	.	.	TRBV7-3	CASSLGTGSGNTIYF	TGTGCCAGCAGCTTAGGGACGGGCTCTGGAAACACCATATATTTT
TRBJ2-3	.	.	TRBV4-1	CASSQQQFGTDTQYF	TGCGCCAGCAGTCAACAACAGTTTGGGACAGATACGCAGTATTTT
TRBJ2-1	TRBD2	.	TRBV14	CASSQVPIAGSSYNEQFF	TGTGCCAGCAGCCAAGTACCGATAGCGGGAAGCTCCTACAATGAGCAGTTCTTC
TRBJ1-3	.	.	TRBV6-1	CASSETGGARTGNTIYF	TGTGCCAGCAGTGAGACTGGGGGGGCGCGGACTGGAAACACCATATATTTT
TRBJ1-5	.	many	TRBV7-8	CASSKKAQDYSNQPQHF	TGTGCCAGCAGCAAAAAGGCGCAGGATTATAGCAATCAGCCCCAGCATTTT
TRBJ2-7	.	.	TRBV6-5	CASALFYEQYF	TGTGCCAGCGCACTGTTCTACGAGCAGTACTTC
TRBJ2-3	.	.	TRBV5-1	CASSPWTGTDTQYF	TGCGCCAGCAGCCCTTGGACTGGCACAGATACGCAGTATTTT
TRBJ1-1	.	.	TRBV18	CASSPKGGGQEAFF	TGTGCCAGCTCACCTAAGGGGGGGGGTCAGGAAGCTTTCTTT
TRBJ2-2	.	.	TRBV19	CASNTEVRTGELFF	TGTGCCAGTAATACGGAAGTGAGGACCGGGGAGCTGTTTTTT
TRBJ1-1	.	.	TRBV10-3	CAIRSFMNTEAFF	TGTGCCATCAGAAGCTTCATGAACACTGAAGCTTTCTTT